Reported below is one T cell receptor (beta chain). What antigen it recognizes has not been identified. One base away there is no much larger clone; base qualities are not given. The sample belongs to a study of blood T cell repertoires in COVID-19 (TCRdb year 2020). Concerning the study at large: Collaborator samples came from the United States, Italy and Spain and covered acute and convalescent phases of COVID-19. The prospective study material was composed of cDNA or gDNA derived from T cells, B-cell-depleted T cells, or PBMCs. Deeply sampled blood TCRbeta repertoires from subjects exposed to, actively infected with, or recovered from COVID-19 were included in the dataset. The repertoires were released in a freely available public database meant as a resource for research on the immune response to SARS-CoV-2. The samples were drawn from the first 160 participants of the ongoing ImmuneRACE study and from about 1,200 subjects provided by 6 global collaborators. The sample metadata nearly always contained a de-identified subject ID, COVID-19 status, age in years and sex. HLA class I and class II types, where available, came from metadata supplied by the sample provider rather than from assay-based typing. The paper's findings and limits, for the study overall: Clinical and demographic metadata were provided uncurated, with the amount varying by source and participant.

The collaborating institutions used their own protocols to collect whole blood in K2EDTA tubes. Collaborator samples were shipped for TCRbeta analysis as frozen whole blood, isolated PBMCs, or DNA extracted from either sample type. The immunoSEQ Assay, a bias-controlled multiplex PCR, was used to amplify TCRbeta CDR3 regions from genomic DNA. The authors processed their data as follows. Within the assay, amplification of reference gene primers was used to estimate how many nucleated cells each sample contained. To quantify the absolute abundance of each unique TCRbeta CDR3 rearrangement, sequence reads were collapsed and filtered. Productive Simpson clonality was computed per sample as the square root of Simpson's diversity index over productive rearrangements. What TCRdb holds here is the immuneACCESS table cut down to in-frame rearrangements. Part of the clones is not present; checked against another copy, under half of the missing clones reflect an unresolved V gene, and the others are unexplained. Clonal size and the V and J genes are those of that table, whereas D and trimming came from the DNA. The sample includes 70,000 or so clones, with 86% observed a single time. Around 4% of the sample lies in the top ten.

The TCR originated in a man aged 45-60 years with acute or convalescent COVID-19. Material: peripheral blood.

The CDR3 reads as follows: CSASGFGDRGSYEQYF. In nucleotides, the sequence is TGCAGTGCTAGTGGGTTTGGGGACAGGGGCTCCTACGAGCAGTACTTC. The chain couples TRBV20-1 to TRBJ2-7, with 10 junctional bases fitting TRBD1. V trim: 3 bases; J trim: 0 bases; unmatched bases: 8. According to the germline V gene (reference sequence), CDR1 reads DFQATT and CDR2 reads SNEGSKA. From the cysteine up to the phenylalanine, the CDR3 has a length of 16 residues. Only the CDR3 portion is preserved as DNA: 48 bases, with reading frame beginning at the first base.